A selection of T cell receptor beta chains follows, all from one sample in a study of T cells in Graves' hyperthyroidism and ophthalmopathy. TCRdb reprocessed the multiplex PCR reads via MiXCR and lists one record per CDR3 protein. The sample has some 320,000 distinct CDR3 sequences; about an eighth are singletons. The sample taken for sequencing was blood. The receptors here all came from a woman aged 40 to 50 with Graves' ophthalmopathy. CDR3s include the opening cysteine and the closing phenylalanine or tryptophan. A D gene is named only where the DNA matches it firmly. Not all rows give a size; the values are once, few, many and, for expanded clones, a class.

J gene: TRBJ2-7; clone size: .; V gene: TRBV27; D gene: .; CDR3 DNA: TGTGCCAGCAGTTTATACGGGCCCCCGGCAGGTCCCTACGAGCAGTACTTC; CDR3 protein: CASSLYGPPAGPYEQYF
J gene: TRBJ2-1; clone size: many; V gene: TRBV7-2; D gene: TRBD1; CDR3 DNA: TGTGCCAGCAGCCCGGGACAGATCTACAATGAGCAGTTCTTC; CDR3 protein: CASSPGQIYNEQFF
J gene: TRBJ1-2; clone size: few; V gene: TRBV20-1; D gene: TRBD1; CDR3 DNA: TGCAGTGCTAACCTGCAGGGGGCTCTTGGCTACACCTTC; CDR3 protein: CSANLQGALGYTF
J gene: TRBJ2-7; clone size: many; V gene: TRBV2; D gene: .; CDR3 DNA: TGTGCCAGCAGTTACCCGGGAAGGACAAAGATTTCCTACGAGCAGTACTTC; CDR3 protein: CASSYPGRTKISYEQYF
J gene: TRBJ2-2; clone size: many; V gene: TRBV29-1; D gene: .; CDR3 DNA: TGCAGCGTCTTCCATTTCACTACAGGGCCCGGGGAGCTGTTTTTT; CDR3 protein: CSVFHFTTGPGELFF
J gene: TRBJ1-6; clone size: few; V gene: TRBV25-1; D gene: .; CDR3 DNA: TGTGCCAGCAGTGGGGCACAGGGAAATTCACCCCTCCACTTT; CDR3 protein: CASSGAQGNSPLHF
J gene: TRBJ1-2; clone size: .; V gene: TRBV9; D gene: .; CDR3 DNA: TGTGCCAGCAGCGTAGACCCGCTGGGCGGGGGTGGCTACACCTTC; CDR3 protein: CASSVDPLGGGGYTF
J gene: TRBJ1-2; clone size: .; V gene: TRBV20-1; D gene: .; CDR3 DNA: TGCAGTGCTAAAGGTGGGGGTGGAGCTTTCTTGTACTATGGCTACACCTTC; CDR3 protein: CSAKGGGGAFLYYGYTF
J gene: TRBJ2-7; clone size: few; V gene: TRBV7-9; D gene: TRBD1; CDR3 DNA: TGTGCCAGCGAACAGGGGCAGGGCGAGCAGTACTTC; CDR3 protein: CASEQGQGEQYF
J gene: TRBJ2-7; clone size: many; V gene: TRBV29-1; D gene: TRBD1; CDR3 DNA: TGCAGCGTGACAGGGGGGTCGGCCTACGAGCAGTACTTC; CDR3 protein: CSVTGGSAYEQYF
J gene: TRBJ2-6; clone size: many; V gene: TRBV6-1; D gene: .; CDR3 DNA: TGTGCCAGCAGAAAACTGACACAGAGCTCTGGGGCCAACGTCCTGACTTTC; CDR3 protein: CASRKLTQSSGANVLTF
J gene: TRBJ2-7; clone size: few; V gene: TRBV2; D gene: .; CDR3 DNA: TGTGCCAGCAGTGACATGAATCCGGTCGTAACCTACGAGCAGTACTTC; CDR3 protein: CASSDMNPVVTYEQYF
J gene: TRBJ2-1; clone size: few; V gene: TRBV28; D gene: TRBD1; CDR3 DNA: TGTGCCAGCAGTCCGACCTGGACAGGGAATGAGCAGTTCTTC; CDR3 protein: CASSPTWTGNEQFF
J gene: TRBJ1-1; clone size: many; V gene: TRBV7-9; D gene: .; CDR3 DNA: TGTGCCAGCAGCGGGGGCCCCGGAGGGACTGAAGCTTTCTTT; CDR3 protein: CASSGGPGGTEAFF
J gene: TRBJ1-6; clone size: .; V gene: TRBV7-9; D gene: .; CDR3 DNA: TGTGCCAGCAGCCCAACCATGGGGGTGAGCTCCTATAATTCACCCCTCCACTTT; CDR3 protein: CASSPTMGVSSYNSPLHF
J gene: TRBJ2-3; clone size: many; V gene: TRBV20-1; D gene: .; CDR3 DNA: TGCAGTGCTAGTTCGTCTAGCGGCACAGATACGCAGTATTTT; CDR3 protein: CSASSSSGTDTQYF
J gene: TRBJ1-1; clone size: many; V gene: TRBV27; D gene: TRBD1; CDR3 DNA: TGTGCCAGCAGTTTTTCCGGGACAGTGAACACTGAAGCTTTCTTT; CDR3 protein: CASSFSGTVNTEAFF
J gene: TRBJ1-2; clone size: few; V gene: TRBV12-3/TRBV12-4; D gene: .; CDR3 DNA: TGTACCAGCAGTCCGGGAGGACACTATGGCTACACCTTC; CDR3 protein: CTSSPGGHYGYTF
J gene: TRBJ2-3; clone size: few; V gene: TRBV5-1; D gene: .; CDR3 DNA: TGCGCCAGCAGCTTGGGAGGGTCCTACACAGATACGCAGTATTTT; CDR3 protein: CASSLGGSYTDTQYF
J gene: TRBJ1-5; clone size: few; V gene: TRBV3-1; D gene: .; CDR3 DNA: TGTGCCAGCAACCATGGCCTGAAACAGCCCCAGCATTTT; CDR3 protein: CASNHGLKQPQHF
J gene: TRBJ2-3; clone size: .; V gene: TRBV9; D gene: TRBD2; CDR3 DNA: TGTGCCAGCAGCGTTGGGACTAGCGGGAGGGTTACAGATACGCAGTATTTT; CDR3 protein: CASSVGTSGRVTDTQYF
J gene: TRBJ2-3; clone size: many; V gene: TRBV3-1; D gene: TRBD2; CDR3 DNA: TGTGCCAGCAGCTCCCGGACTAGCGGGCACACAGATACGCAGTATTTT; CDR3 protein: CASSSRTSGHTDTQYF
J gene: TRBJ2-2; clone size: many; V gene: TRBV28; D gene: TRBD2; CDR3 DNA: TGTGCCAGCAGTCTCCCTAGCGGGAGACGCACCGGGGAGCTGTTTTTT; CDR3 protein: CASSLPSGRRTGELFF
J gene: TRBJ1-2; clone size: many; V gene: TRBV30; D gene: TRBD1; CDR3 DNA: TGTGCCTGGTCCGGGGACCTGACAGGGTATGGCTACACCTTC; CDR3 protein: CAWSGDLTGYGYTF
J gene: TRBJ2-6; clone size: .; V gene: TRBV14; D gene: .; CDR3 DNA: TGTGCCAGCAGAAGAGGTGCTGGGGCCAACGTCCTGACTTTC; CDR3 protein: CASRRGAGANVLTF
J gene: TRBJ1-5; clone size: .; V gene: TRBV18; D gene: TRBD1; CDR3 DNA: TGTGCCAGCTCACCACCCGGGGGGACAGGGAGCAATCAGCCCCAGCATTTT; CDR3 protein: CASSPPGGTGSNQPQHF
J gene: TRBJ1-1; clone size: many; V gene: TRBV11-2; D gene: TRBD1; CDR3 DNA: TGTGCCAGCAGTTCGGGACAGGGCATGAACACTGAAGCTTTCTTT; CDR3 protein: CASSSGQGMNTEAFF
J gene: TRBJ1-5; clone size: many; V gene: TRBV7-2; D gene: TRBD1; CDR3 DNA: TGTGCCAGCAGCTTGGGACAGGTCCAGCCCCAGCATTTT; CDR3 protein: CASSLGQVQPQHF
J gene: TRBJ2-1; clone size: many; V gene: TRBV2; D gene: TRBD2; CDR3 DNA: TGTGCCAGCAGCAGCGGGACTAGGTCCTACAATGAGCAGTTCTTC; CDR3 protein: CASSSGTRSYNEQFF
J gene: TRBJ2-1; clone size: few; V gene: TRBV19; D gene: TRBD2; CDR3 DNA: TGTGCCAGTAGCGCTGGAGGACTAGCGCCGGTTTACAATGAGCAGTTCTTC; CDR3 protein: CASSAGGLAPVYNEQFF
J gene: TRBJ2-1; clone size: .; V gene: TRBV24-1; D gene: .; CDR3 DNA: TGTGCCACCAGTGGCACGGGTGGCTCCAATGAGCAGTTCTTC; CDR3 protein: CATSGTGGSNEQFF
J gene: TRBJ2-3; clone size: many; V gene: TRBV5-8; D gene: TRBD2; CDR3 DNA: TGTGCCAGCAGCTCAGGACTAGCGGGAGTATACACAGATACGCAGTATTTT; CDR3 protein: CASSSGLAGVYTDTQYF
J gene: TRBJ2-5; clone size: .; V gene: TRBV5-6; D gene: .; CDR3 DNA: TGTGCCAGCAGCTGGGATCAAGAGACCCAGTACTTC; CDR3 protein: CASSWDQETQYF
J gene: TRBJ2-1; clone size: .; V gene: TRBV27; D gene: TRBD1; CDR3 DNA: TGTGCCAGCAGTGTTCTGACAGGGCCCTACAATGAGCAGTTCTTC; CDR3 protein: CASSVLTGPYNEQFF
J gene: TRBJ2-4; clone size: few; V gene: TRBV28; D gene: TRBD2; CDR3 DNA: TGTGCCAGCAGTTTAGCCCCAGCGGGAGGGGAAAGATACTTC; CDR3 protein: CASSLAPAGGERYF
J gene: TRBJ2-3; clone size: many; V gene: TRBV12-3/TRBV12-4; D gene: TRBD2; CDR3 DNA: TGTGCCAGCAGAATAGCGGGAGGCGTTACAGATACGCAGTATTTT; CDR3 protein: CASRIAGGVTDTQYF
J gene: TRBJ2-2; clone size: few; V gene: TRBV5-1; D gene: TRBD1; CDR3 DNA: TGCGCCGGCGGACAGGGGTTCACCGGGGAGCTGTTTTTT; CDR3 protein: CAGGQGFTGELFF
J gene: TRBJ2-3; clone size: many; V gene: TRBV2; D gene: .; CDR3 DNA: TGTGCCAGCAGTGCTACGACAGGTGAAGATACGCAGTATTTT; CDR3 protein: CASSATTGEDTQYF
J gene: TRBJ1-4; clone size: many; V gene: TRBV7-2; D gene: .; CDR3 DNA: TGTGCCAGCAGCCCAGGCCCTGCAACTAATGAAAAACTGTTTTTT; CDR3 protein: CASSPGPATNEKLFF
J gene: TRBJ2-7; clone size: many; V gene: TRBV5-8; D gene: .; CDR3 DNA: TGTGCCAGCAGCAAAAGTCAGGGGTCTGGCTACGAGCAGTACTTC; CDR3 protein: CASSKSQGSGYEQYF
J gene: TRBJ2-7; clone size: .; V gene: TRBV5-1; D gene: .; CDR3 DNA: TGCGCCAGCAGCTTTAGCGGGACAGGGAACTACGAGCAGTACTTC; CDR3 protein: CASSFSGTGNYEQYF